A selection of T cell receptor beta chains follows, all from one sample in a study of response to subunit inactivated influenza vaccine. TCRdb independently ran MiXCR on the RT-PCR reads; one entry per CDR3 protein. The repertoire holds hundreds of thousands of distinct CDR3 sequences, with around 11% as singletons. These data were likewise used in another study, on T cells expressing NK-cell markers.

The input for sequencing was PBMCs from blood, taken on the day of vaccination. These receptors all come from a man aged 45-65 years who received an inactivated influenza vaccine. The CDR3 runs from the conserved cysteine through the conserved F or W. A D gene is named only where the DNA matches it firmly. Size is stated for part of the rows, as once, few or many counts, or as a class when the clone is expanded.

TRBD2,TRBV28,TRBJ2-7,few,CASRTLAGGRREQYF,TGTGCCAGCAGAACCCTAGCGGGAGGGCGTCGGGAGCAGTACTTC
TRBD1,TRBV12-3/TRBV12-4,TRBJ2-7,.,CASSLDRGKSYEQYF,TGTGCCAGCAGTCTGGACAGGGGAAAGTCCTACGAGCAGTACTTC
.,TRBV9,TRBJ2-3,.,CASSVATGSDTQYF,TGTGCCAGCAGCGTAGCTACGGGCTCGGATACGCAGTATTTT
.,TRBV20-1,TRBJ2-2,few,CSARDPQRANTGELFF,TGCAGTGCTAGAGATCCCCAGAGGGCGAACACCGGGGAGCTGTTTTTT
.,TRBV7-8,TRBJ1-5,few,CASSSGRTYSNQPQHF,TGTGCCAGCAGCTCTGGACGGACGTATAGCAATCAGCCCCAGCATTTT
.,TRBV12-3/TRBV12-4,TRBJ2-3,many,CASSSDTSTDTQYF,TGTGCCAGCAGTTCGGACACGAGCACAGATACGCAGTATTTT
TRBD1,TRBV9,TRBJ2-3,.,CASSGVTGGDTQYF,TGTGCCAGCAGCGGCGTGACAGGGGGAGATACGCAGTATTTT
TRBD1,TRBV7-8,TRBJ2-7,.,CASSLVVGTGPYEQYF,TGTGCCAGCAGCTTAGTTGTAGGGACAGGGCCCTACGAGCAGTACTTC
.,TRBV7-2,TRBJ2-5,few,CASSLPFGPQYF,TGTGCCAGCAGCCTTCCTTTCGGTCCCCAGTACTTC
.,TRBV28,TRBJ2-7,.,CVAQNSFSYEQYF,TGTGTCGCACAGAATTCCTTCTCCTACGAGCAGTACTTC
TRBD1,TRBV4-3,TRBJ2-1,.,CASSHLTGGVWEQFF,TGCGCCAGCAGCCATTTGACAGGGGGTGTATGGGAGCAGTTCTTC
.,TRBV12-3/TRBV12-4,TRBJ2-5,many,CASSSHRQRQETQYF,TGTGCCAGCAGTTCCCATCGACAGCGCCAAGAGACCCAGTACTTC
.,TRBV20-1,TRBJ2-3,.,CSANNGSNTQYF,TGCAGTGCTAACAACGGGTCAAATACGCAGTATTTT
.,TRBV20-1,TRBJ2-2,.,CSARGGRGSRGRDTGELFF,TGCAGTGCTAGAGGGGGGCGGGGTAGCAGGGGTCGGGACACCGGGGAGCTGTTTTTT
TRBD2,TRBV4-1,TRBJ2-2,few,CASSQASGANTGELFF,TGCGCCAGCAGCCAGGCTAGCGGAGCGAACACCGGGGAGCTGTTTTTT
TRBD2,TRBV5-6,TRBJ2-1,.,CASSPTTSGRARGYNEQFF,TGTGCCAGCAGCCCGACGACTAGCGGGAGGGCCAGAGGTTACAATGAGCAGTTCTTC
TRBD2,TRBV7-2,TRBJ2-1,few,CASSLRQRLAVYNEQFF,TGTGCCAGCAGCCTCCGACAAAGACTAGCGGTCTACAATGAGCAGTTCTTC
TRBD2,TRBV18,TRBJ2-1,many,CASSPLLLADNEQFF,TGTGCCAGCTCACCACTTCTTCTAGCGGACAATGAGCAGTTCTTC
.,TRBV5-6,TRBJ1-5,.,CASSKLQGPNQPQHF,TGTGCCAGCAGCAAATTACAGGGCCCCAATCAGCCCCAGCATTTT
TRBD1,TRBV5-1,TRBJ1-1,.,CASSWTGGDTEAFF,TGCGCCAGCAGCTGGACAGGGGGGGACACTGAAGCTTTCTTT
TRBD1,TRBV5-6,TRBJ1-6,many,CASTKNRGPNSPLHF,TGTGCCAGCACCAAAAACAGGGGTCCTAATTCACCCCTCCACTTT
TRBD2,TRBV6-2/TRBV6-3,TRBJ2-7,many,CASSFLGLAYEQYF,TGTGCCAGCAGTTTCCTTGGACTAGCGTATGAGCAGTACTTC
.,TRBV27,TRBJ2-1,many,CASSLLVGEAYNEQFF,TGTGCCAGCAGTTTATTGGTAGGTGAAGCCTACAATGAGCAGTTCTTC
TRBD1,TRBV28,TRBJ1-3,many,CASSTGTEPNTIYF,TGTGCCAGCAGTACCGGGACAGAGCCAAACACCATATATTTT
TRBD2,TRBV7-8,TRBJ2-5,few,CASSPSLAGEVQETQYF,TGTGCCAGCAGCCCCTCTCTAGCGGGAGAGGTCCAAGAGACCCAGTACTTC
.,TRBV6-1,TRBJ2-3,few,CASSSIPSTDTQYF,TGTGCCAGCAGCTCCATTCCTAGCACAGATACGCAGTATTTT
.,TRBV7-3,TRBJ2-2,.,CASSSRSIGNTGELFF,TGTGCCAGCAGCTCCCGCTCTATCGGGAACACCGGGGAGCTGTTTTTT